Presented here are 25 T cell receptor beta chains from one specimen sequenced in a study of persistence of HIV-infected CD4 T cells. This was the immunoSEQ version 4 assay in survey mode. The table came from immunoSEQ multiplex PCR; TCRdb's copy has only in-frame clones and leaves some out. The table has about 36,000 clones, more than 75% seen once. For these TCRs, the target antigens are not known. An overlapping HIV-1 Gag peptide pool stimulated these cells at 1 ug/peptide/mL. Memory cells lacking CD40L and CD69 with high CD45RO were sorted. The sequencing here drew on cultured CD4+ T cells from PBMCs, taken from a patient who received antiretroviral therapy. The receptors come from an adult with HIV. The donor label of this sample is uncertain.

J is TRBJ1-1 and V is TRBV12-5; the D is unclear. V dropped 5 bases and J dropped 7 bases, with 17 bases sitting between them. CDR3 length equals 14 residues. Germline CDR1 LGHNT, CDR2 FRNRAP. CDR3 sequence (DNA): TGTGCTAGTGGTAGCCGGGAGCCGTGGAGTGAAGCTTTCTTT. It yields the protein CASGSREPWSEAFF. Looking up the rest from reference TRBV12-5 and TRBJ1-1 gives the full variable domain: DARVTQTPRHKVTEMGQEVTMRCQPILGHNTVFWYRQTMMQGLELLAYFRNRAPLDDSGMPKDRFSAEMPDATLATLKIQPSEPRDSAVYFCASGSREPWSEAFFGQGTRLTVV.

This chain uses TRBV4-2 with TRBJ2-3; D remains unclear. There are 14 residues in the CDR3. CDR1 and CDR2 from the germline V gene are LGHNA and YNFKEQ. Trimming removed 0 bases from V and 1 base from J, with 5 bases in between. CDR3 in amino acids: CASSQDRRTDTQYF. CDR3 nucleotide sequence: TGTGCCAGCAGCCAAGATCGCCGCACAGATACGCAGTATTTT.

The V and J genes are TRBV24-1 and TRBJ1-5; no firm D call. CDR1 and CDR2 (germline): KGHDR, SFDVKD. The CDR3 is made up of 19 amino acids. V lost 4 bases and J 2 bases, leaving 23 bases between the germline ends. CDR3: CATSENTVGGLSCNQPQHF. The CDR3 nucleotides are TGTGCCACCAGTGAAAACACGGTAGGCGGTTTGTCGTGCAATCAGCCCCAGCATTTT.

The chain recombines TRBV5-1 with TRBJ2-1; D is unresolved. CDR3 size: 11 residues. CDR1 SGHRS and CDR2 YFSETQ come from the germline V gene. Between the trimmed V and J ends, which lost 1 base and 5 bases, there was a span of 1 base. The CDR3 nucleotides are TGCGCCAGCAGCTTGCACAATGAGCAGTTCTTC. Residues: CASSLHNEQFF. The whole variable domain, filled in from reference TRBV5-1 and TRBJ2-1, reads KAGVTQTPRYLIKTRGQQVTLSCSPISGHRSVSWYQQTPGQGLQFLFEYFSETQRNKGNFPGRFSGRQFSNSRSEMNVSTLELGDSALYLCASSLHNEQFFGPGTRLTVL.

The chain recombines TRBV6-1 with TRBJ1-2; D possibly corresponds to TRBD1 (5 bases). Trimming pared 1 base from V and 5 bases from J, leaving 14 bases between. From germline, CDR1 is MNHNS and CDR2 SASEGT. This CDR3 contains 15 residues. For the CDR3, the DNA is TGTGCCAGCAGTGAAGAGGCAGGGAGTCGGTATGGCTACACCTTC. It encodes CASSEEAGSRYGYTF.

CDR3 bases: TGTGCCAGCAGTTTGTGGGGCGGAAACTATGGCTACACCTTC. Protein sequence: CASSLWGGNYGYTF. This chain links TRBV28 with TRBJ1-2; a weak D match, TRBD1 (5 bases). CDR3 size: 14 residues. CDR1 is MDHEN, CDR2 SYDVKM, per germline. V was trimmed by 3 bases and J by 2 bases, leaving 10 bases between them.

The genes are TRBV10-1 and TRBJ2-7; the D is unclear. The CDR3 totals 15 residues. Deletions cut 3 bases from V and 0 bases from J, with 12 bases between. Germline-derived CDR1 and CDR2 are WNHNN and SYGVQD (reference sequence). This CDR3 is CASSDKDSDSYEQYF. In DNA form, the CDR3 reads TGCGCCAGCAGTGATAAAGATTCAGACTCCTACGAGCAGTACTTC.

This chain uses TRBV4-1 with TRBJ2-5; 9 positions agree with TRBD1. The germline gives CDR1 MGHRA, CDR2 YSYEKL. The length of the CDR3 is 14 residues. The V gene end was trimmed by 2 bases and the J gene end by 4 bases; junction bases not matched to a gene: 2. This CDR3 reads CASSQPDRGETQYF. The DNA of the CDR3 is TGCGCCAGCAGCCAACCGGACAGGGGAGAGACCCAGTACTTC.

V and J are TRBV7-6 and TRBJ1-1, with 7 bases matching TRBD1. This CDR3 comprises 17 residues. V dropped 6 bases and J dropped 3; count of bases not matched to a gene: 16. The V gene's germline CDR1 is SGHVS and CDR2 FNYEAQ. The CDR3: CASSLNRGGRAYTEAFF. The CDR3, as DNA: TGTGCCAGCAGTTTAAACCGAGGGGGCCGGGCGTACACTGAAGCTTTCTTT.

The rearrangement links TRBV2 to TRBJ2-3; 9 bases agree with TRBD2. Per the germline V gene, CDR1 is SNHLY and CDR2 is FYNNEI. J lost 0 bases, V lost 6 bases, and 7 bases had no gene match. The CDR3 extends over 16 amino acids. This CDR3 is CASSATSGASTDTQYF. CDR3 DNA: TGTGCCAGCAGCGCGACTAGCGGCGCTAGCACAGATACGCAGTATTTT.

The genes are TRBV10-3 and TRBJ1-2; tentative D call: TRBD1 (5 bases). Trimming removed 8 bases from V and 0 bases from J, with 16 bases in between. Germline-derived CDR1 and CDR2 are ENHRY and SYGVKD. This CDR3 has 15 residues. CDR3 bases: TGTGCCATCTCAGGGTCCCCCCTAGCTAACTATGGCTACACCTTC. Residues: CAISGSPLANYGYTF.

This clone was seen more than once but under ten times. CDR3 DNA: TGTGCCACCAGCAGAGATCGGGACTATGGCTACACCTTC. It is translated as CATSRDRDYGYTF. The chain recombines TRBV15 with TRBJ1-2, with D hard to call. V was clipped by 0 bases and J by 3 bases, with 5 bases between them. This CDR3 has 13 residues. Germline lookup yields CDR1 LNHNV and CDR2 YYDKDF (reference sequence).

This clone has a single count. This sequence joins TRBV30 and TRBJ1-3; D unresolved. This CDR3 has 12 amino acids. Germline V lookup: CDR1 GTSNPN, CDR2 SVGIG (reference sequence). Trimming stripped 3 bases from V and 0 bases from J, with 3 bases between. The CDR3 bases are TGTGCCTGGAGCTTCTCTGGAAACACCATATATTTT. As protein: CAWSFSGNTIYF.

The V gene is TRBV29-1, the J gene TRBJ2-2; TRBD1 aligns across 11 bases. This CDR3 comprises 14 residues. Looked up from germline, CDR1 is SQVTM and CDR2 is ANQGSEA. Trimming removed 7 bases from V and 7 bases from J; junction bases left unmatched: 8. This chain's CDR3 is CSARTGGFSGELFF. CDR3 nucleotides: TGCAGCGCAAGGACAGGGGGCTTCAGCGGGGAGCTGTTTTTT.

The sample holds a few counts of this clone. V gene TRBV5-1 combines with J gene TRBJ1-1; 7 bases match TRBD1. The CDR3 extends over 14 amino acids. From germline, CDR1 is SGHRS and CDR2 YFSETQ. Germline trimming cut 3 bases from V and 2 bases from J; bases unmatched to any gene: 4. CDR3 bases: TGCGCCAGCAGCTCGGGACAGACAAACACTGAAGCTTTCTTT. Protein: CASSSGQTNTEAFF.

This clone has only a few counts. For the CDR3, the DNA is TGCAGCGTTGTAGGTCAGGGGGTCAGCGGTTGGACCGGGGAGCTGTTTTTT. Protein: CSVVGQGVSGWTGELFF. The V call is TRBV29-1, the J call TRBJ2-2; the match to TRBD1 covers 7 bases. The germline V gene encodes CDR1 SQVTM and CDR2 ANQGSEA. After removal of 4 bases from V and 5 bases from J, the junction contained 16 bases not matched to a gene. The CDR3 is 17 residues long.

The chain is built from TRBV12-3 or TRBV12-4 and TRBJ2-3, with D perhaps TRBD2 (5 bases). The CDR3 totals 12 residues. The V end lost 3 bases, the J end lost 14 bases, and 15 bases lay between the germline ends. Here the CDR3 DNA reads TGTGCCAGCAGTTTGGTACTAGAAATGTCGTATTTT. Encoded protein: CASSLVLEMSYF.

This clone came up once. V gene TRBV15 combines with J gene TRBJ2-7, with TRBD1 identical over 8 bases. J gave up 2 bases and V 0 bases, and 12 bases lay outside the gene matches. This CDR3 spans 18 amino acids. Per the germline V gene, CDR1 is LNHNV and CDR2 is YYDKDF (reference sequence). CDR3 sequence: CATSREFRAGGVTYEQYF. CDR3 coding DNA: TGTGCCACCAGCAGAGAATTCAGGGCAGGGGGCGTAACCTACGAGCAGTACTTC. The full variable domain, its missing parts supplied by reference TRBV15 and TRBJ2-7, is DAMVIQNPRYQVTQFGKPVTLSCSQTLNHNVMYWYQQKSSQAPKLLFHYYDKDFNNEADTPDNFQSRRPNTSFCFLDIRSPGLGDTAMYLCATSREFRAGGVTYEQYFGPGTRLTVT.

This chain connects TRBV27 to TRBJ2-7; D might be TRBD2 (7 bases). Germline assignment: CDR1 MNHEY and CDR2 SMNVEV (reference sequence). Deletions cut 6 bases from V and 7 bases from J, with 19 bases between. There are 14 residues in the CDR3. DNA of the CDR3: TGTGCCAGCAGGTCTAGTGGGGGGGGCGGAGAGCAGTACTTC. This gives the protein CASRSSGGGGEQYF.

This clone appeared a few times. The rearrangement uses TRBV7-3 and TRBJ2-3; D ambiguous. This CDR3 contains 13 residues. Between the trimmed V and J ends, which lost 1 base and 5 bases, there was a span of 7 bases. Germline assignment: CDR1 SGHTA and CDR2 FQGTGA. The CDR3 sequence is CASSLNSGDTQYF. CDR3 DNA: TGTGCCAGCAGCTTAAATAGTGGAGATACGCAGTATTTT. Variable domain in full (rest from reference TRBV7-3 and TRBJ2-3): GAGVSQTPSNKVTEKGKYVELRCDPISGHTALYWYRQSLGQGPEFLIYFQGTGAADDSGLPNDRFFAVRPEGSVSTLKIQRTERGDSAVYLCASSLNSGDTQYFGPGTRLTVL.

The chain links TRBV10-1 to TRBJ2-1, with D possibly called TRBD1 or TRBD2 (5 bases each). The CDR3 consists of 11 residues. V gave up 2 bases and J gave up 10 bases, with 6 bases separating them. Germline V CDR1 and CDR2: WNHNN, SYGVQD (reference sequence). The CDR3 sequence is CASSEGGEQFF. DNA of the CDR3: TGCGCCAGCAGTGAGGGGGGAGAGCAGTTCTTC.

This rearrangement joins TRBV5-6 to TRBJ1-2, with 7 nucleotides matching TRBD1. From germline, CDR1 is SGHDT and CDR2 YYEEEE. J lost 5 bases, V lost 4 bases, and 8 bases had no gene match. The CDR3 totals 14 residues. The CDR3 region has the DNA TGTGCCAGCAGCCCAGGGACAGCTTCATATGGCTACACCTTC. Encoded protein: CASSPGTASYGYTF.

This rearrangement joins TRBV5-4 to TRBJ2-3, with a tentative D call TRBD2 (5 bases). The V gene's germline CDR1 is SGHNT and CDR2 YYREEE (reference sequence). There are 13 residues in the CDR3. The ends were cut back, 4 bases at V and 0 bases at J, with 6 bases in the middle. The CDR3 is CASSRTSTDTQYF. CDR3 sequence (DNA): TGTGCCAGCAGCCGGACTAGCACAGATACGCAGTATTTT.

This chain links TRBV19 with TRBJ2-1; possibly TRBD1 for D (6 bases). The CDR3 is made up of 13 amino acids. Germline CDR1 LNHDA, CDR2 SQIVND (reference sequence). The V gene lost 5 bases and the J gene lost 5 bases, with 10 bases spanning the gap. The CDR3, as DNA: TGTGCCAGTAGTCCCAACAGGGACAATGAGCAGTTCTTC. Translation: CASSPNRDNEQFF.

The chain carries TRBV27 and TRBJ2-6; D call uncertain. The V gene lost 6 bases and the J gene lost 4 bases, with 7 bases spanning the gap. CDR3 size: 13 residues. Germline V CDR1 and CDR2: MNHEY, SMNVEV (reference sequence). The CDR3 nucleotides read TGTGCCAGCAGCCCGGCAGGGGCCAACGTCCTGACTTTC. This codes for CASSPAGANVLTF.